This entry features one T cell receptor beta chain sequence. What it recognizes is unknown. Amplification used 60 Vbeta primers and 13 Jbeta primers. Using immunoSEQ multiplex PCR, the repertoire was profiled, and TCRdb retains in-frame clones only, with some absent. The sample has 120,000 or so clones; about 83% are singletons. The data derive from a study of cytomegalovirus exposure and HLA in healthy donors. Study-wide findings and caveats: It was reportedly the case that the classifier diagnosed cytomegalovirus status with high specificity and sensitivity. Earlier analysis looked at TCR beta V segments, and most were productive about 87% or about 30% of the time.

The CDR3 has 14 residues. Trimming removed 1 base from V and 2 bases from J, with 9 bases in between. Germline V lookup: CDR1 LNHNV, CDR2 YYDKDF (reference sequence). The TCR originated in a woman between 40 and 55 years old in good health and CMV-seropositive. The sample taken for sequencing was PBMCs. V is TRBV15 and J is TRBJ2-7, with unresolved D. The CDR3 DNA is TGTGCCACCAGCAGAGGACTGGCCCCCTACGAGCAGTACTTC. Amino acid sequence: CATSRGLAPYEQYF.